This T cell receptor beta chain was observed in a study of blood T cell repertoires in COVID-19. CDR1 and CDR2 from the germline V gene are SEHNR and FQNEAQ (reference sequence). V was clipped by 2 bases and J by 0 bases, with 16 bases between them. The CDR3 runs 17 residues. Assay used: immunoSEQ multiplex PCR; TCRdb lists only in-frame clones, some missing. The sample has some 340,000 clones, about 90% seen once. Clinical history reported by participants formed the basis on which cohorts were assigned. This receptor was obtained from a woman aged 30 to 39 who had recovered from COVID-19. Input material: PBMCs or T cells enriched from blood (not recorded which). The chain links TRBV7-9 to TRBJ1-2; perhaps TRBD1 as D (6 bases). This CDR3 is CASSLPFQGRANYGYTF. CDR3 nucleotide sequence: TGTGCCAGCAGCTTACCTTTCCAGGGGAGGGCTAACTATGGCTACACCTTC.